The 4 T cell receptor beta chains presented below share a single source sample, sequenced in a study of neurological immune-mediated disorders. MiXCR, run by TCRdb on the 5' RACE reads, gives a single entry per CDR3 protein. The table shows 80,000 to 100,000 distinct CDR3 sequences, with over 4.5% occurring only once. Time point reported: longitudinal time-point 2. The specimen was PBMCs. All receptors come from an older woman with multiple sclerosis.

This clonotype was seen repeatedly, ten times or more. The chain recombines TRBV20-1 with TRBJ1-5, with 7 positions matching TRBD1. The CDR3 sequence is 14 residues long. The germline V gene has CDR1 DFQATT and CDR2 SNEGSKA (reference sequence). The V and J ends lost 6 bases and 5 bases, in that order; junction bases with no gene match: 10. CDR3 in DNA: TGCAGTGCAAACGGACAGGACGAATATCAGCCCCAGCATTTT. Its translation: CSANGQDEYQPQHF.

This clonotype was seen repeatedly, ten times or more. J is TRBJ1-1 and V is TRBV29-1, with 8 bases that match TRBD1. V shed 4 bases, J shed 4 bases, and the junction held 2 bases outside the gene matches. The length of the CDR3 is 12 residues. CDR1 and CDR2 (germline): SQVTM, ANQGSEA. CDR3 region: CSVGQGITEAFF. The CDR3 coding sequence is TGCAGCGTTGGACAGGGGATCACTGAAGCTTTCTTT.

At least ten counts were recorded for this clonotype. V and J are TRBV24-1 and TRBJ2-7, with TRBD2 identical over 13 bases. CDR1 and CDR2 from the germline V gene are KGHDR and SFDVKD. The J segment lost 0 bases and the V segment lost 3 bases, leaving 4 bases of the junction unmatched. The CDR3 extends over 17 amino acids. CDR3 in amino acids: CATSDATSGGASYEQYF. The CDR3 DNA sequence: TGTGCCACCAGTGATGCTACTAGCGGGGGGGCCTCCTACGAGCAGTACTTC.

In its sample, this clonotype was seen a few times. The chain couples TRBV5-1 to TRBJ1-6; TRBD1 aligns across 10 bases. The V gene's germline CDR1 is SGHRS and CDR2 YFSETQ. J gave up 8 bases and V 4 bases, and 6 bases lay outside the gene matches. The CDR3 extends over 15 amino acids. CDR3 sequence reads: CASSKTGGLDSPLHF. The CDR3 DNA reads as TGCGCCAGCAGCAAGACAGGGGGCCTGGATTCACCCCTCCACTTT.